This is a list of T cell receptor beta chains from one sample in a study of T cells expressing NK-cell markers. TCRdb reprocessed the 5' RACE reads, keeping one entry per CDR3 protein, no DNA. Here the sample table reports about 550,000 distinct CDR3 sequences. Specimen: blood T cells: a sorted CD56 or NKG2C T cell subset, CD4+ or CD8+ T cells, or bulk PBMC T cells (not recorded which). The source of these receptors is a man younger than 35 in good health. The CDR3 runs from the conserved cysteine through the conserved F or W.

v_call,j_call,cdr3_aa
TRBV5-1,TRBJ2-2,CASRGAGATGELFF
TRBV12-3/TRBV12-4,TRBJ2-5,CASSLSGELTLETQYF
TRBV11-3,TRBJ1-6,CASSPSMSPLHF
TRBV14,TRBJ2-5,CASSQVFGIQETQYF
TRBV28,TRBJ2-2,CASSHHMNTGELFF
TRBV4-3,TRBJ1-1,CASSQETGPPNTEAFF
TRBV11-2,TRBJ2-1,CASSPAWDEQFF
TRBV3-1,TRBJ2-1,CASSLGVANNEQFF
TRBV28,TRBJ2-1,CASSHGAGGFYNEQFF
TRBV30,TRBJ2-1,CAWNVGTSFNNEQFF
TRBV2,TRBJ1-5,CASSDGQRGNQPQHF
TRBV6-1,TRBJ1-3,CASSEGRKNTIYF
TRBV6-2/TRBV6-3,TRBJ2-1,CASRPATSFYNEQFF
TRBV5-1,TRBJ2-3,CASRWTSGRTLTDTQYF